The rows below give T cell receptor beta chains drawn from one sample of a study of cytomegalovirus exposure and HLA in healthy donors. Sequencing was performed with immunoSEQ multiplex PCR; in TCRdb, only in-frame clones are kept and a portion is missing. The profile shows some 100,000 clones, over 60% of them singletons. Sequencing was performed on PBMCs. The receptors originated from a man aged 35 to 55 in good health and CMV-seropositive. Both conserved end residues are part of each CDR3. Fields, in order: J gene, V gene, D gene, clone size, CDR3 DNA, CDR3 protein. A D gene is named only where the DNA matches it firmly. Only part of the rows carry a size: once, few, many, or a class if the clone is expanded.

TRBJ1-5 | TRBV4-1 | . | . | TGCGCCAGCAGCCAACTTTGGGGCAAGGGCAATCAGCCCCAGCATTTT | CASSQLWGKGNQPQHF
TRBJ2-7 | TRBV9 | TRBD1 | once | TGTGCCAGCAGCATCGACAGGGGTGAGCTGTACTTC | CASSIDRGELYF
TRBJ2-3 | TRBV11-3 | . | . | TGTGCCAGCAGCTTAGTGTCGGCAGATACGCAGTATTTT | CASSLVSADTQYF
TRBJ2-2 | TRBV7-9 | TRBD1 | . | TGTGCCAGCAGCCACTCGATACGTGGACAGGGGATGAACACCGGGGAGCTGTTTTTT | CASSHSIRGQGMNTGELFF
TRBJ1-6 | TRBV4-3 | . | . | TGCGCCAGCAGCCAAGATCGGGCCGAACAGGAAAATTCACCCCTCCACTTT | CASSQDRAEQENSPLHF
TRBJ1-3 | TRBV5-6 | TRBD1 | . | TGTGCCAGCCGACCCGGGACAGGGGATGGAAACACCATATATTTT | CASRPGTGDGNTIYF
TRBJ2-7 | TRBV18 | TRBD2 | many | TGTGCCAGCTCACCAAAATCTCTCAGCGGGGGCCTCTCCGAGCAGTACTTC | CASSPKSLSGGLSEQYF
TRBJ1-6 | TRBV7-3 | . | . | TGTGCCAGCAGCCCCTCGGGGGGGGGTCGGGCACCCCTCCACTTT | CASSPSGGGRAPLHF
TRBJ1-3 | TRBV7-2 | . | . | TGTGCCAGCAGCCTACTTACAGGGAACTCTGGAAACACCATATATTTT | CASSLLTGNSGNTIYF
TRBJ1-1 | TRBV7-6 | . | . | TGTGCCAGCACTGGGGGGTTGAGCACTGAAGCTTTCTTT | CASTGGLSTEAFF
TRBJ2-7 | TRBV27 | TRBD1 | . | TGTGCCAGCAGCCGGGACAGCGGTTACGAGCAGTACTTC | CASSRDSGYEQYF
TRBJ1-5 | TRBV4-1 | . | . | TGCGCCAGCAGCCAACTAACGTCCAGGGGCACCGATCAGCCCCAGCATTTT | CASSQLTSRGTDQPQHF
TRBJ2-7 | TRBV2 | . | . | TGTGCCAGCAGGCCAGACATCCCCTACGAGCAGTACTTC | CASRPDIPYEQYF
TRBJ1-6 | TRBV6-5 | . | few | TGTGCCAGCAGTTACAGACAGTATTCACCCCTCCACTTT | CASSYRQYSPLHF
TRBJ2-2 | TRBV7-9 | . | . | TGTGCCAGCAGCTTAGGAGGAGCCGGGGAGCTGTTTTTT | CASSLGGAGELFF
TRBJ2-3 | TRBV5-1 | . | . | TGCGCCAGCAGCTTGGACAGGGCAGGGGATACGCAGTATTTT | CASSLDRAGDTQYF
TRBJ1-3 | TRBV19 | . | . | TGTGCCAGTAGTAGGACAGCTGGAAACACCATATATTTT | CASSRTAGNTIYF
TRBJ2-1 | TRBV7-3 | . | . | TGTGCCAGCAGCTTAACCGGACTCAACTACAATGAGCAGTTCTTC | CASSLTGLNYNEQFF
TRBJ2-7 | TRBV6-1 | TRBD1 | . | TGTGCCAGCACCGGGACAGGGCGATTATCCTACGAGCAGTACTTC | CASTGTGRLSYEQYF
TRBJ2-5 | TRBV5-1 | . | . | TGCGCCAGCCGGTCACAAGAGACCCAGTACTTC | CASRSQETQYF
TRBJ1-2 | TRBV7-3 | TRBD1 | . | TGTGCCAGCAGCAGTGACAGGGGTTATGGCTACACCTTC | CASSSDRGYGYTF
TRBJ2-5 | TRBV18 | TRBD2 | once | TGTGCCAGCTCAAGGACTAGCGGGGGTGTCCAAGAGACCCAGTACTTC | CASSRTSGGVQETQYF
TRBJ1-1 | TRBV2 | TRBD1 | . | TGTGCCAGCAGTACCGGACAGGGGGTACGGGCTTTCTTT | CASSTGQGVRAFF
TRBJ2-7 | TRBV21-1 | . | . | TGTGCCAGCAGCAAAGATCTCAGGGGGCGGAGGGAGCAGTACTTC | CASSKDLRGRREQYF
TRBJ2-4 | TRBV28 | TRBD1 | . | TGTGCCAGCAGTTTATTAGGGACAGCTATAGCCAAAAACAGTCAGTACTTC | CASSLLGTAIAKNSQYF
TRBJ1-6 | TRBV7-9 | TRBD1 | . | TGTGCCAGCAGCTTAGCGACAGGGGGGAATTCACCCCTCCACTTT | CASSLATGGNSPLHF
TRBJ1-1 | TRBV25-1 | TRBD1 | . | TGTGCCAGCAGTGAGTATTGGACAGGGGAGCGGTCGAACACTGAAGCTTTCTTT | CASSEYWTGERSNTEAFF
TRBJ2-7 | TRBV9 | . | once | TGTGCCAGCAGCCCCTTTGAGGCCTCCTACGAGCAGTACTTC | CASSPFEASYEQYF
TRBJ1-4 | TRBV9 | . | . | TGTGCCAGCAGCCACCTGGACAGTACAAACGAAGGAAAACTGTTTTTT | CASSHLDSTNEGKLFF